This passage covers 18 T cell receptor beta chains from one sample sequenced in a study of cytomegalovirus exposure and HLA in healthy donors. Method: immunoSEQ multiplex PCR; TCRdb's copy keeps in-frame clones and lacks some. The data show roughly 200,000 clones, about 89% seen once. What was sequenced was PBMCs. The receptor set was obtained from a man aged 25 to 40 in good health and CMV-seropositive.

This chain links TRBV14 with TRBJ2-5; TRBD1 matches at 7 bases. Looked up from germline, CDR1 is SGHDN and CDR2 is FVKESK. The ends lost 1 base at V and 6 bases at J; junction bases unmatched: 8. The CDR3 totals 15 residues. The CDR3 DNA reads as TGTGCCAGCAGCCAAGCTCTTCAGGGGGTCCAGACCCAGTACTTC. This encodes CASSQALQGVQTQYF.

The chain joins TRBV6-4 to TRBJ1-5, with TRBD1 identical over 8 bases. After removal of 2 bases from V and 3 bases from J, the junction contained 6 bases not matched to a gene. Germline V gene data show CDR1 as MRHNA and CDR2 as SNTAGT. The CDR3 consists of 16 residues. The CDR3: CASSDDWTGNNQPQHF. The CDR3 DNA follows: TGTGCCAGCAGTGACGATTGGACAGGGAACAATCAGCCCCAGCATTTT.

The J gene is TRBJ2-7, the V gene TRBV27; 9 bases fit TRBD2. This CDR3 comprises 17 residues. V dropped 2 bases and J dropped 2; count of bases not matched to a gene: 10. CDR1 and CDR2 from the germline V gene are MNHEY and SMNVEV (reference sequence). The CDR3 is CASSLGSAGGATYEQYF. CDR3 sequence (DNA): TGTGCCAGCAGTTTAGGTTCGGCGGGGGGGGCCACCTACGAGCAGTACTTC.

The chain uses TRBV5-1 and TRBJ1-4; 7 nucleotides match TRBD1. Germline CDR1 reads SGHRS; CDR2 reads YFSETQ. V lost 1 base, J lost 4 bases, and 1 base stayed unmatched. This CDR3 comprises 14 residues. CDR3 DNA sequence: TGCGCCAGCAGCTTGACAGGGGTTAATGAAAAACTGTTTTTT. This sequence encodes CASSLTGVNEKLFF.

The chain links TRBV7-2 to TRBJ1-2; D unresolved. The CDR3 is 14 amino acids. The germline gives CDR1 SGHTA, CDR2 FQGNSA. V gave up 5 bases and J gave up 2 bases, with 12 bases separating them. This chain's CDR3 is CASSPAPTNYGYTF. The CDR3 region has the DNA TGTGCCAGCAGCCCGGCCCCCACCAACTATGGCTACACCTTC.

V and J are TRBV9 and TRBJ2-7, with D possibly TRBD2 on 6 matching bases. CDR1 is SGDLS, CDR2 YYNGEE, per germline. The CDR3 loop spans 16 amino acids. V lost 3 bases and J lost 7, with 23 bases in between. The CDR3 DNA follows: TGTGCCAGCAGCGACAGCGGGTCCGCCTCTTTTGGGGAGCAGTACTTC. Translated: CASSDSGSASFGEQYF.

V and J are TRBV15 and TRBJ2-1; weak D call: TRBD2 (5 bases). CDR1 and CDR2 from the germline V gene are LNHNV and YYDKDF (reference sequence). V gave up 3 bases and J gave up 0 bases, with 9 bases separating them. CDR3 length equals 15 residues. CDR3 in DNA: TGTGCCACCAGCAGCAACCGGGACTCCTACAATGAGCAGTTCTTC. It translates to CATSSNRDSYNEQFF.

About this clone itself: At one boundary the junction diverges from the germline segment, which might be a read error. This chain links TRBV4-2 with TRBJ1-5; D may be TRBD1 (6 bases). This CDR3 region has 17 residues. Germline V gives CDR1 LGHNA, CDR2 YNFKEQ. The CDR3 protein is CASSKEGGPLVVQPQHF. CDR3 in DNA: TGTGCCAGCAGCAAAGAAGGGGGGCCGTTAGTGGTACAGCCCCAGCATTTT.

The CDR3 region has the DNA TGTGCCAGCAGTTACTCGAAGGGGGTAGGCAATGAGCAGTTCTTC. Protein product: CASSYSKGVGNEQFF. The chain employs TRBV6-5 and TRBJ2-1; a weak D match, TRBD1 (6 bases). The V end lost 0 bases, the J end lost 6 bases, and 12 bases lay between the germline ends. The CDR3 contains 15 residues. Germline CDR1 MNHEY, CDR2 SVGAGI.

J is TRBJ1-4 and V is TRBV6-5, with D perhaps matching TRBD1 (6 bases). The CDR3 covers 15 residues. Trimming took 0 bases from V and 7 from J, leaving 12 bases between them. Germline-derived CDR1 and CDR2 are MNHEY and SVGAGI. The CDR3 loop reads CASSYSPRGGEKLFF. The DNA of the CDR3 is TGTGCCAGCAGTTACTCGCCGAGGGGGGGTGAAAAACTGTTTTTT.

The chain links TRBV18 to TRBJ1-1, with TRBD1 matching over 7 bases. With V trimmed by 11 bases and J by 1 base, 16 bases remained unmatched. Per germline, CDR1 KGHSH and CDR2 LQKENI. There are 16 residues in the CDR3. The CDR3 bases are TGTGCCGCTCGAAACGATATGACAGGGTCGAACACTGAAGCTTTCTTT. This encodes CAARNDMTGSNTEAFF.

The chain has TRBV6-5 and TRBJ2-7; no firm D call. Germline loops: CDR1 MNHEY, CDR2 SVGAGI. This CDR3 region has 15 residues. The germline V and J ends were trimmed by 0 bases and 2 bases, with 11 bases remaining between them. This chain's CDR3 is CASSYSSENTYEQYF. The CDR3 DNA sequence: TGTGCCAGCAGTTACTCGTCGGAAAATACCTACGAGCAGTACTTC.

V usage is TRBV4-3 and J usage is TRBJ2-2; 8 bases fit TRBD2. Germline V gene data show CDR1 as LGHNA and CDR2 as YSLEER. CDR3 length equals 16 residues. Trimming cost V 1 base and J 5 bases; bases outside gene matches: 6. The CDR3 reads CASSQGRGVMTGELFF. The CDR3 DNA reads TGCGCCAGCAGCCAAGGGCGGGGGGTAATGACCGGGGAGCTGTTTTTT.

The V gene is TRBV6-5, the J gene TRBJ2-3, with D tentatively TRBD2 (6 bases). Looked up from germline, CDR1 is MNHEY and CDR2 is SVGAGI. The CDR3 extends over 13 amino acids. Trimming pared 11 bases from V and 11 bases from J, leaving 23 bases between. In DNA, the CDR3 is TGTGCCTCGGGGGAGGTAGTTCAATCAGTGCAGTATTTT. It encodes CASGEVVQSVQYF.

The genes are TRBV7-2 and TRBJ2-1, with 9 bases identical to TRBD2. This CDR3 contains 16 residues. Germline CDR1 and CDR2: SGHTA and FQGNSA. J lost 0 bases, V lost 5 bases, and 5 bases had no gene match. The CDR3 reads CASSPTSGSSYNEQFF. CDR3 DNA sequence: TGTGCCAGCAGCCCGACTAGCGGTAGCTCCTACAATGAGCAGTTCTTC.

The CDR3 DNA is TGTGCCAGTAGCCCGGGGATGACAGATACGCAGTATTTT. Residues: CASSPGMTDTQYF. The chain recombines TRBV19 with TRBJ2-3; D is perhaps TRBD2 (5 bases). Deletions cut 6 bases from V and 3 bases from J, with 10 bases between. The CDR3 loop spans 13 amino acids. From germline, CDR1 is LNHDA and CDR2 SQIVND (reference sequence).

This clone has a handful of counts. The chain carries TRBV11-2 and TRBJ1-6; D is unclear. V was shortened by 1 base and J by 18 bases, with 19 bases between the two germline ends. Germline V gives CDR1 SGHAT, CDR2 FQNNGV. The CDR3 consists of 14 residues. The CDR3 nucleotides are TGTGCCAGCAGCTTAGGGGGAGGGAGTGTTATCCCCCACTTT. As protein: CASSLGGGSVIPHF. Complete variable domain (other parts from reference TRBV11-2 and TRBJ1-6): EAGVAQSPRYKIIEKRQSVAFWCNPISGHATLYWYQQILGQGPKLLIQFQNNGVVDDSQLPKDRFSAERLKGVDSTLKIQPAKLEDSAVYLCASSLGGGSVIPHFGNGTRLTVT.

J is TRBJ2-1 and V is TRBV6-1; possibly TRBD2 for D (6 bases). Trimming removed 6 bases from V and 3 bases from J, with 12 bases in between. The CDR3 extends over 14 amino acids. The germline V gene encodes CDR1 MNHNS and CDR2 SASEGT. CDR3 nucleotides: TGTGCCAGCAGCGGGGGTAGAATCTACAATGAGCAGTTCTTC. Translated, it gives CASSGGRIYNEQFF.